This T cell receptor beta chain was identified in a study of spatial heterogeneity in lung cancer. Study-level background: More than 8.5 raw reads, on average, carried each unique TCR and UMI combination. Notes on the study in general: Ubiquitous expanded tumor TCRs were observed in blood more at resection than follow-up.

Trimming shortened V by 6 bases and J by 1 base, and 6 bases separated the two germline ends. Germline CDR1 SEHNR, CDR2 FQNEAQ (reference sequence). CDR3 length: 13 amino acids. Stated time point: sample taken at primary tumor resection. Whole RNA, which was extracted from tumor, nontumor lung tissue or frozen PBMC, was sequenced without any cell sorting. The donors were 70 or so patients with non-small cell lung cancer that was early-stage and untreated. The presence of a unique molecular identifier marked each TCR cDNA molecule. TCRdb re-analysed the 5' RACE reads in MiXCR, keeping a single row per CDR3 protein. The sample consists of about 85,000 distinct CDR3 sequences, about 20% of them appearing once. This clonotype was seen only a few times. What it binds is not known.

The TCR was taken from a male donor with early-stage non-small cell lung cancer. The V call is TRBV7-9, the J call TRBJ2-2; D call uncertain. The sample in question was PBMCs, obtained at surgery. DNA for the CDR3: TGTGCCAGCAGGGAGCAGAACACCGGGGAGCTGTTTTTT. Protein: CASREQNTGELFF.